This is a list of T cell receptor beta chains from one sample in a study of T cells in Graves' hyperthyroidism and ophthalmopathy. TCRdb used MiXCR to reprocess the multiplex PCR reads, holding one entry per CDR3 protein. The sample includes 600,000 to 650,000 distinct CDR3 sequences, around 15% of them seen just once. Sample: blood. These receptors were collected from a woman aged 30 to 39 with Graves' hyperthyroidism. Each CDR3 is given with its conserved first and last residue. The D gene is left open where the match is weak. Clone size, where shown, is once, few, many, or a class for clones that have expanded.

V: TRBV9; D: NA; size: few; J: TRBJ1-3; CDR3: CASSVGDGLDTIYF; DNA: TGTGCCAGCAGCGTAGGGGACGGCTTAGACACCATATATTTT
V: TRBV7-9; D: TRBD2; size: few; J: TRBJ2-7; CDR3: CASSFSGRGDEQYF; DNA: TGTGCCAGCAGCTTTAGCGGGAGGGGGGACGAGCAGTACTTC
V: TRBV28; D: NA; size: many; J: TRBJ1-4; CDR3: CASSYRGTNEKLFF; DNA: TGTGCCAGCAGTTATAGGGGGACTAATGAAAAACTGTTTTTT
V: TRBV12-3/TRBV12-4; D: NA; size: NA; J: TRBJ2-7; CDR3: CASSLALNDYEQYF; DNA: TGTGCCAGCAGTTTAGCTCTGAATGACTACGAGCAGTACTTC
V: TRBV7-2; D: TRBD2; size: NA; J: TRBJ2-3; CDR3: CASSFPPAGGPFDTQYF; DNA: TGTGCCAGCAGCTTTCCTCCCGCGGGAGGGCCGTTCGATACGCAGTATTTT
V: TRBV9; D: TRBD2; size: many; J: TRBJ2-7; CDR3: CASSVDPGGDEQYF; DNA: TGTGCCAGCAGCGTAGACCCGGGAGGGGACGAGCAGTACTTC
V: TRBV7-9; D: TRBD2; size: NA; J: TRBJ2-7; CDR3: CASSSTQGTRIYEQYF; DNA: TGTGCCAGCAGCTCCACCCAAGGGACTAGGATCTACGAGCAGTACTTC
V: TRBV7-6; D: TRBD1; size: few; J: TRBJ2-7; CDR3: CASSPQTGGYEQYF; DNA: TGTGCCAGCAGCCCCCAGACAGGGGGATACGAGCAGTACTTC
V: TRBV20-1; D: NA; size: NA; J: TRBJ1-3; CDR3: CSADGPQGRTGNTIYF; DNA: TGCAGTGCCGACGGACCTCAGGGACGGACTGGAAACACCATATATTTT
V: TRBV4-3; D: NA; size: NA; J: TRBJ1-2; CDR3: CASSQGQVYGYTF; DNA: TGCGCCAGCAGCCAAGGGCAAGTCTATGGCTACACCTTC